Described below is a single T cell receptor beta chain sequence and its context. What it recognizes is unknown. Investigators spread the genomic DNA of each subset evenly over several immunoSEQ plates. Study processing details: In the immunoSEQ data, sequences were junction-only and lacked quality scores, so filtering differed. Produced via immunoSEQ multiplex PCR; TCRdb's table is partial and in-frame only. V, J and clone size are taken as reported in that table, and D and trimming were inferred from the DNA itself. Here the sample spans some 2,000,000 clones, 85% to 95% being singletons. This entry is derived from a study of shared clonotypes between healthy human individuals. The CDR3 loop spans 14 amino acids. The ends were cut back, 3 bases at V and 7 bases at J, with 12 bases in the middle. From germline, CDR1 is SGHTA and CDR2 FQGNSA. Study-wide findings and caveats: An expected dependence of interdonor clonotype sharing on sequencing depth was noted.

The receptor comes from a man between 18 and 35 years old in good health. Sequencing was carried out using naive CD4+ T cells sorted from blood. Stated subset: CD45RA+ positively selected. The chain is built from TRBV7-2 and TRBJ2-2; D possibly corresponds to TRBD1 (6 bases). The CDR3: CASSFQGRVGELFF. DNA for the CDR3: TGTGCCAGCAGCTTCCAGGGGCGGGTCGGGGAGCTGTTTTTT.